This T cell receptor (beta chain) was captured by sequencing in a study of lymphopenia after photon versus proton radiotherapy. Looked up from germline, CDR1 is MDHEN and CDR2 is SYDVKM. V lost 2 bases, J lost 2 bases, and 10 bases lay in between. CDR3 length equals 15 residues. Generated by immunoSEQ multiplex PCR, the TCRdb table keeps only in-frame clones and is missing some. This table holds 150,000 to 200,000 clones, around 85% found once. The TCR sequence derives from a man aged 50-59 years with gastric cancer. Sequencing was performed on peripheral blood, taken from a patient treated with photon-based radiotherapy. The rearrangement uses TRBV28 and TRBJ1-3; D remains ambiguous. The DNA for the CDR3 is TGTGCCAGCAGTTTAATGGGAAAAGCTGGAAACACCATATATTTT. This gives the protein CASSLMGKAGNTIYF. Full variable domain (missing parts from reference TRBV28 and TRBJ1-3): DVKVTQSSRYLVKRTGEKVFLECVQDMDHENMFWYRQDPGLGLRLIYFSYDVKMKEKGDIPEGYSVSREKKERFSLILESASTNQTSMYLCASSLMGKAGNTIYFGEGSWLTVV.